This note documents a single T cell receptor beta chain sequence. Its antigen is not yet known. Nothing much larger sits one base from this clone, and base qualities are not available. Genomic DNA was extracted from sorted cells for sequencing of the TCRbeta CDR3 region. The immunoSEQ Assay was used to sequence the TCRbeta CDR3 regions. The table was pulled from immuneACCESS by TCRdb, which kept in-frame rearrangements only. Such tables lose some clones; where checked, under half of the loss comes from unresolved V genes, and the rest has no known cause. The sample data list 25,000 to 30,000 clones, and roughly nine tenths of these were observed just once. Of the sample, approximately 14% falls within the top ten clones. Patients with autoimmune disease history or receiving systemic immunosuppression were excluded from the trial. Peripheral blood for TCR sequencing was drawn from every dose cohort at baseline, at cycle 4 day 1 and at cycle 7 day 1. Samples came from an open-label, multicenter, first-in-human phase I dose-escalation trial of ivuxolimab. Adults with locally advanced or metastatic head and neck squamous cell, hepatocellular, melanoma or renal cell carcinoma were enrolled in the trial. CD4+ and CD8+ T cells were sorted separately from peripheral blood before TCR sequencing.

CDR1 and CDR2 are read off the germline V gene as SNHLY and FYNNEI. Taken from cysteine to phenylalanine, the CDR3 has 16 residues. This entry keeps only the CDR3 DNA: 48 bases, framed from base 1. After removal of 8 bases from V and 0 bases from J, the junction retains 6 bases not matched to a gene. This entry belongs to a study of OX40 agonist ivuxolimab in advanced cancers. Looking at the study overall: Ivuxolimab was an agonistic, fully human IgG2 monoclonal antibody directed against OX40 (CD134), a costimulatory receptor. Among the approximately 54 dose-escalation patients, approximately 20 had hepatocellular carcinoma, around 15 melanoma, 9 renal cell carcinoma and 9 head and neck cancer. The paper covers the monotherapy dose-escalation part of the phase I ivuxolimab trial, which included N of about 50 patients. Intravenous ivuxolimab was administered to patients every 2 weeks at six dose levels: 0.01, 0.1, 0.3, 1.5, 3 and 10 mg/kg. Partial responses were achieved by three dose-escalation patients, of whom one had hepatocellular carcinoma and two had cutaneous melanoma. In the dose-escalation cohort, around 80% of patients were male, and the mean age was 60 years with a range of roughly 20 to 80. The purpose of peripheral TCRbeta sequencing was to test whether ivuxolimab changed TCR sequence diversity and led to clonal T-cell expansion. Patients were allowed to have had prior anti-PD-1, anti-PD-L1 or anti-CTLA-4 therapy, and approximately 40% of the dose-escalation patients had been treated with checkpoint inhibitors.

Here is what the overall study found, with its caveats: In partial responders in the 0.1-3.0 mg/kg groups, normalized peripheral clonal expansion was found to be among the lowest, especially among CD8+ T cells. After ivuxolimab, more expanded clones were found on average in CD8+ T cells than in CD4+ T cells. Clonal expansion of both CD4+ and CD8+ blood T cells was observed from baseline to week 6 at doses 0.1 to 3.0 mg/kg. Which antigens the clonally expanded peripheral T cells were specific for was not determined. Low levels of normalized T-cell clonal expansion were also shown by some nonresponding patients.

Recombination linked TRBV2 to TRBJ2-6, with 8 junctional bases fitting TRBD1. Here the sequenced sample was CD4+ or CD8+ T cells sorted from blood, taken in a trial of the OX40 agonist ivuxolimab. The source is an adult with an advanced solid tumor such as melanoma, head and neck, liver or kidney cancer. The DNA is TGTGCCAGCGCCGGGACAGGCGGCTCTGGGGCCAACGTCCTGACTTTC. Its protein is CASAGTGGSGANVLTF.